This paragraph covers one T cell receptor (beta chain) sequence. What it binds is not known. The sample is drawn from a study of blood T cells in healthy people across ages. Alongside a J-beta primer mix, a sample-barcoded 5' primer served in a second PCR lasting roughly 7 to 11 cycles. Each CDR3 protein is one row after TCRdb ran MiXCR on the 5' RACE reads. The sample carries around 1,000,000 distinct CDR3 sequences, under 30% recorded once. Notes on the study in general: Estimates of total diversity, which came from one million sequenced T cells, were considered to be underestimates.

CDR3 length: 12 residues. Germline CDR1 MDHEN, CDR2 SYDVKM. These data were also filed under a second study, of T cells of mothers and their children. That report notes: For unrelated pairs as for related ones, thymic selection shapes TCR recombination output similarly.

This rearrangement joins TRBV28 to TRBJ2-5; D is uncertain. The J call may be faulty, since TRBJ2-1 better matches the DNA end. Sequencing was performed on blood. The origin of this receptor is a girl aged 2 to 9 in good health. CDR3 sequence: CASSSQRNEQFF. The DNA of the CDR3 is TGTGCCAGCAGTTCTCAGAGGAATGAGCAGTTCTTC.